The next 27 T cell receptor beta chains were all read from a single sample in a study of Tregs in tolerant kidney transplant recipients. The data were produced by immunoSEQ multiplex PCR, yet TCRdb's version contains in-frame clones alone and is incomplete. The sample table includes 25,000 or so clones. Recipients received nonmyeloablative bone marrow transplants from related graft donors, with transient mixed chimerism. The sequencing used CD4+ T cells from blood (PBMCs), collected 6 months after the transplant. These receptors all stem from a human patient who received a combined kidney and bone marrow transplant. A subset of T cells may come from the graft donor.

Details on this clone: The read is 3 residues too short to cover the CDR3 end, so that end is filled in from the germline J gene. J is TRBJ2-1 and V is TRBV7-6, with D perhaps matching TRBD2 (6 bases). Germline V gene data show CDR1 as SGHVS and CDR2 as FNYEAQ. This CDR3 is built from 14 residues. Deletions cut 5 bases from V and 5 bases from J, with 13 bases between. Here the CDR3 reads CASSVLWGDNEQFF. Partial CDR3 DNA: TGTGCCAGCAGCGTTCTTTGGGGGGACAATGAG.

As regards this clone: The CDR3 end lies 3 residues beyond the end of the read and is filled in from the germline J gene. The rearrangement uses TRBV19 and TRBJ2-6; D perhaps matches TRBD1 (6 bases). CDR1 is LNHDA and CDR2 is SQIVND in the germline V gene (reference sequence). This CDR3 spans 17 amino acids. V lost 1 base and J 0 bases, leaving 10 bases between the germline ends. CDR3 in amino acids: CASSIVGTYSGANVLTF. The sequenced CDR3 bases are TGTGCCAGTAGTATAGTAGGGACATACTCTGGGGCCAACGTC.

In regard to this clone: The read comes to an end 3 residues before the CDR3 does, leaving the germline J gene to fill in the end. The V gene is TRBV6-1, the J gene TRBJ1-5; TRBD1 agrees at 8 bases. Germline V gene lookup returns CDR1 MNHNS and CDR2 SASEGT. The CDR3 loop spans 19 amino acids. Trimming removed 0 bases from V and 4 bases from J; junction bases left unmatched: 14. Here the CDR3 reads CASSEARDRMQLWNQPQHF. The DNA read from the CDR3 is TGTGCCAGCAGTGAAGCGCGGGACAGGATGCAGTTGTGGAATCAGCCC.

Of note for this clone: Read sequence stops 3 residues before the CDR3 end, and the germline J gene provides the missing end. This chain connects TRBV6-2 or TRBV6-3 to TRBJ2-7; D may match TRBD1 or TRBD2 (7 bases each). The CDR3 totals 15 residues. The V and J ends lost 7 bases and 0 bases respectively, with 16 bases between them. Looked up from germline, CDR1 is MNHEY and CDR2 is SVGEGT. CDR3 in amino acids: CASNQGEGLSYEQYF. CDR3 bases read: TGTGCCAGCAACCAGGGGGAGGGCCTCTCCTACGAG.

Concerning this clone: The CDR3 goes on 3 residues after the read ends, and that part is filled in from the germline J gene. The V and J genes are TRBV20-1 and TRBJ1-4; 8 nucleotides agree with TRBD1. Germline CDR1 is DFQATT and CDR2 is SNEGSKA (reference sequence). With 6 bases clipped from V and 7 bases from J, the junction kept 10 bases outside the gene matches. The CDR3 runs to 14 residues. The CDR3 DNA, read in part, is TGCAGTGCACCTAAACAGGGGGTAGTTGAAAAA. Protein product: CSAPKQGVVEK. In full, the CDR3 reads CSAPKQGVVEKLFF.

Points on this clone: The read terminates 3 residues ahead of where the CDR3 ends, so the germline J gene completes it. J is TRBJ1-1 and V is TRBV18, with D perhaps matching TRBD1 (5 bases). The CDR3 consists of 14 residues. Trimming took off 1 base at V and 3 bases at J, with 9 bases between the two ends. In germline, CDR1 is KGHSH, CDR2 LQKENI. Incomplete CDR3 DNA: TGTGCCAGCTCACCACGGACGGGGGACACTGAA. Encoded protein: CASSPRTGDTE. The entire CDR3 protein reads CASSPRTGDTEAFF.

With regard to this clone: Coverage ceases 3 residues before the CDR3 finishes, and the germline J gene fills in the end. The rearrangement joins TRBV2 to TRBJ2-7; 7 nucleotides line up with TRBD1. The CDR3 contains 14 residues. Germline V gene lookup returns CDR1 SNHLY and CDR2 FYNNEI. Losses at the gene ends were 4 bases for V and 3 bases for J; bases not matched to a gene: 6. Incomplete CDR3 DNA: TGTGCCAGCAGTGCCCCGACAGGGTACTACGAG. Its translation: CASSAPTGYYE. From start to end, the CDR3 is CASSAPTGYYEQYF.

On this clone itself: The read ends 3 residues before the CDR3 terminus; that terminus is restored from the germline J gene. V is TRBV2 and J is TRBJ1-1; the D gene is possibly TRBD1 (5 bases). Trimming cost V 6 bases and J 7 bases, with 18 bases left between them. The CDR3 is 14 residues long. CDR1 is SNHLY, CDR2 FYNNEI, per germline. The CDR3 spells CASREPGARGEAFF. The sequenced part of the CDR3 DNA is TGTGCCAGCAGGGAACCGGGAGCAAGGGGTGAA.

The part of the CDR3 DNA that was read is TGTGCCATCAGTGATGGCAGGGCTAGGGCCTACGAG. It is translated as CAISDGRARAYE. The CDR3 in its entirety is CAISDGRARAYEQYF. The chain joins TRBV10-3 to TRBJ2-7; D is possibly TRBD1 (5 bases). Read data end 3 residues before the CDR3 end; the end is taken from the germline J gene. Looked up from germline, CDR1 is ENHRY and CDR2 is SYGVKD. This CDR3 has 15 amino acids. V lost 3 bases, J lost 2 bases, and 14 bases lay in between.

As to this clone: Read coverage stops 3 residues before the CDR3 terminus; the germline J gene supplies the remainder. This chain connects TRBV18 to TRBJ2-7; 10 positions agree with TRBD2. Per the germline V gene, CDR1 is KGHSH and CDR2 is LQKENI. The CDR3 consists of 16 residues. V was clipped by 6 bases and J by 6 bases; unmatched bases: 14. The CDR3 bases that were read are TGTGCCAGCTCGCCGGCGGGTGGGCTAGCGGGAGCCGAG. It specifies CASSPAGGLAGAE. The whole CDR3 sequence is CASSPAGGLAGAEQYF.

Regarding this clone: The read falls 3 residues short of the CDR3 end, and the missing part is taken from the germline J gene. V gene TRBV20-1 combines with J gene TRBJ1-2; no clear D. This CDR3 is 15 amino acids long. The V end was cut by 1 base, the J end by 5 bases, with 17 bases between. The germline gives CDR1 DFQATT, CDR2 SNEGSKA (reference sequence). The sequenced part of the CDR3 DNA is TGCAGTGCTAGAGTTTTGGGCAGTGAGGAATATGGC. It yields the protein CSARVLGSEEYG. The entire CDR3 protein is CSARVLGSEEYGYTF.

Of note for this clone: The CDR3 end falls 3 residues outside the read, so it is completed with the germline J gene. The V and J genes are TRBV6-1 and TRBJ2-5; 10 bases line up with TRBD1. The length of the CDR3 is 15 residues. The germline V gene has CDR1 MNHNS and CDR2 SASEGT. Unmatched junction bases numbered 6, after V lost 3 bases and J lost 5 bases. The CDR3 sequence is CASSEATGGMETQYF. Incomplete CDR3 DNA: TGTGCCAGCAGTGAGGCGACAGGGGGCATGGAGACC.

The CDR3 DNA, read in part, is TGTGCCAGCAGCGACGACAGGGGAGCCGGGGAG. Amino acid sequence: CASSDDRGAGE. In full, the CDR3 is CASSDDRGAGELFF. This chain connects TRBV7-7 to TRBJ2-2, with 8 bases lining up with TRBD1. The read falls 3 residues short of the CDR3 end, and the missing part is taken from the germline J gene. CDR1 is SSHAT, CDR2 FNYEAQ, per germline (reference sequence). The J segment lost 6 bases and the V segment lost 5 bases, leaving 5 bases of the junction unmatched. This CDR3 region has 14 residues. The variable domain in full, with the rest retrieved from reference TRBV7-7 and TRBJ2-2, is GAGVSQSPRYKVTKRGQDVTLRCDPISSHATLYWYQQALGQGPEFLTYFNYEAQPDKSGLPSDRFSAERPEGSISTLTIQRTEQRDSAMYRCASSDDRGAGELFFGEGSRLTVL.

Details on this clone: Read coverage stops 3 residues before the CDR3 terminus; the germline J gene supplies the remainder. The gene calls are TRBV7-2 and TRBJ2-1, with TRBD1 as a possible D gene (5 bases). Deletions cut 8 bases from V and 8 bases from J, with 13 bases between. The CDR3 totals 12 residues. Germline assignment: CDR1 SGHTA and CDR2 FQGNSA. CDR3 sequence reads: CASSPLGDEQFF. CDR3 DNA, as far as it was read: TGTGCCAGCTCCCCCTTAGGGGATGAG. The entire variable domain, with the rest obtained from reference TRBV7-2 and TRBJ2-1, is as follows: GAGVSQSPSNKVTEKGKDVELRCDPISGHTALYWYRQSLGQGLEFLIYFQGNSAPDKSGLPSDRFSAERTGGSVSTLTIQRTQQEDSAVYLCASSPLGDEQFFGPGTRLTVL.

Concerning this clone itself: The read is 3 residues too short to cover the CDR3 end, so that end is filled in from the germline J gene. The chain links TRBV20-1 to TRBJ1-4; TRBD1 agrees at 7 bases. CDR1 and CDR2 from the germline V gene are DFQATT and SNEGSKA (reference sequence). There are 14 residues in the CDR3. V trimming: 4 bases; J trimming: 5 bases; junction bases outside the gene matches: 7. The sequenced part of the CDR3 DNA is TGCAGTGCTATTCACAGGGGCGGGAATGAAAAA. This gives the protein CSAIHRGGNEK. Given in full, the CDR3 is CSAIHRGGNEKLFF.

On this clone itself: The CDR3 extends 3 residues past the end of the read, so its final part is completed from the germline J gene. V is TRBV28 and J is TRBJ2-1, with 8 bases matching TRBD1. The germline gives CDR1 MDHEN, CDR2 SYDVKM. The CDR3 spans 14 residues. The trim removed 6 bases at V and 4 bases at J, leaving 5 bases unmatched. CDR3 DNA (partial): TGTGCCAGCAGACCGGGACAGGAGTACAATGAG. Its protein is CASRPGQEYNE. The whole CDR3 protein reads CASRPGQEYNEQFF.

Note on this clone: The missing CDR3 end, 3 residues past where the read stops, is filled in from the germline J gene. This rearrangement joins TRBV18 to TRBJ2-2; tentatively, D is TRBD2 (6 bases). This CDR3 has 16 amino acids. Trimming cost V 0 bases and J 2 bases, with 10 bases left between them. Germline values: CDR1 KGHSH, CDR2 LQKENI. Partial CDR3 DNA: TGTGCCAGCTCACCACCGAAGGGACTCAACACCGGGGAG. It translates to CASSPPKGLNTGE. The entire CDR3 protein reads CASSPPKGLNTGELFF.

Regarding this clone: From the germline J gene comes the end of the CDR3, since the read stops 3 residues before it. This chain uses TRBV19 with TRBJ1-5; maybe TRBD1 (5 bases). The CDR3 sequence is 15 residues long. CDR1 LNHDA and CDR2 SQIVND come from the germline V gene (reference sequence). Deletions cut 5 bases from V and 3 bases from J, with 14 bases between. The covered CDR3 bases are TGTGCCAGTAGTGGGGGGAGACAGCCCAATCAGCCC. Its translation: CASSGGRQPNQP. The CDR3 as a whole reads CASSGGRQPNQPQHF.

As for this clone: The CDR3 end falls 3 residues outside the read, so it is completed with the germline J gene. The chain links TRBV30 to TRBJ2-7; D gene unclear. This CDR3 has 14 residues. CDR1 GTSNPN and CDR2 SVGIG come from the germline V gene (reference sequence). V lost 0 bases and J lost 0, with 9 bases in between. CDR3 sequence reads: CAWSVPIVSYEQYF. Incomplete CDR3 DNA: TGTGCCTGGAGTGTACCCATAGTCTCCTACGAG.

To note about this clone: The sequence runs out 3 residues before the end of the CDR3; the remainder is reconstructed from the germline J gene. V usage is TRBV19 and J usage is TRBJ1-6, with a possible D match to TRBD1 (6 bases). CDR1 and CDR2 (germline): LNHDA, SQIVND (reference sequence). The CDR3 loop spans 17 amino acids. The V end was cut by 4 bases, the J end by 10 bases, with 23 bases between. CDR3 amino acids: CASSTSGGGAFGSPLHF. The part of the CDR3 DNA that was read is TGTGCCAGTAGTACCTCGGGGGGGGGCGCGTTCGGCTCACCC. The full variable domain, its missing parts supplied by reference TRBV19 and TRBJ1-6, is DGGITQSPKYLFRKEGQNVTLSCEQNLNHDAMYWYRQDPGQGLRLIYYSQIVNDFQKGDIAEGYSVSREKKESFPLTVTSAQKNPTAFYLCASSTSGGGAFGSPLHFGNGTRLTVT.

CDR3 DNA, as far as it was read: TGCAGTGCTGGACAGGGCTACACTGAA. This sequence encodes CSAGQGYTE. The whole CDR3 sequence reads CSAGQGYTEAFF. The chain links TRBV20-1 to TRBJ1-1; 8 bases map to TRBD1. The DNA ends 3 residues before the CDR3 does, and the rest of the CDR3 is filled in from the germline J gene. Per germline, CDR1 DFQATT and CDR2 SNEGSKA (reference sequence). This CDR3 comprises 12 residues. Unmatched junction bases numbered 2, after V lost 5 bases and J lost 3 bases.

Partial CDR3 DNA: TGTGCCAGCAGCTTAGTGGCCGCTTCACCA. It specifies CASSLVAASP. The whole CDR3 region reads CASSLVAASPAFF. The chain employs TRBV7-9 and TRBJ1-1, with D hard to call. The CDR3 end falls 3 residues outside the read, so it is completed with the germline J gene. The germline gives CDR1 SEHNR, CDR2 FQNEAQ (reference sequence). The CDR3 totals 13 residues.

As concerns this clone: The sequence runs out 3 residues before the end of the CDR3; the remainder is reconstructed from the germline J gene. This chain uses TRBV5-1 with TRBJ2-1, with D possibly being TRBD1 (6 bases). V was cut by 4 bases and J by 0 bases, with 14 bases left in between. This CDR3 has 16 residues. CDR1 SGHRS and CDR2 YFSETQ come from the germline V gene. CDR3 DNA (partial): TGCGCCAGCAGCACAGTCAGGGGTTCCTCCTACAATGAG. It codes for CASSTVRGSSYNE. In full, the CDR3 is CASSTVRGSSYNEQFF.

On this clone itself: The read ends 3 residues before the CDR3 terminus; that terminus is restored from the germline J gene. The genes are TRBV5-6 and TRBJ1-1, with D perhaps TRBD1 (6 bases). Germline lookup yields CDR1 SGHDT and CDR2 YYEEEE. This CDR3 contains 13 residues. CDR3 DNA, as far as it was read: TGTGCCAGCAGCTTGGCAGGGGCGTCGGGA. The encoded protein is CASSLAGASG. The complete CDR3 protein is CASSLAGASGAFF.

Details on this clone: The CDR3 goes on 3 residues after the read ends, and that part is filled in from the germline J gene. The chain couples TRBV20-1 to TRBJ1-5; D unclear. Looked up from germline, CDR1 is DFQATT and CDR2 is SNEGSKA (reference sequence). Between the trimmed V and J ends, which lost 5 bases and 8 bases, there was a span of 13 bases. The CDR3 is 12 amino acids. The CDR3 here is CSASRGEEPQHF. Incomplete CDR3 DNA: TGCAGTGCTTCACGGGGTGAGGAGCCC.

For this clone: The CDR3 goes on 3 residues after the read ends, and that part is filled in from the germline J gene. The chain is built from TRBV19 and TRBJ2-7; 7 bases match TRBD1. Trimming cost V 4 bases and J 1 base; bases outside gene matches: 10. This CDR3 contains 16 residues. From germline, CDR1 is LNHDA and CDR2 SQIVND (reference sequence). The CDR3 is CASSTQSTGLSYEQYF. The part of the CDR3 DNA that was read is TGTGCCAGTAGTACTCAATCGACAGGGCTTTCCTACGAG.

CDR3 DNA (partial): TGTGCCAGCTCACCATCGGGACAGACCAACTATGGC. Encoded protein: CASSPSGQTNYG. The entire CDR3 protein is CASSPSGQTNYGYTF. This rearrangement joins TRBV18 to TRBJ1-2; 7 positions match TRBD1. The read is 3 residues too short to cover the CDR3 end, so that end is filled in from the germline J gene. CDR3 length equals 15 residues. V gave up 2 bases and J gave up 2 bases; unmatched junction bases: 5. CDR1 KGHSH and CDR2 LQKENI come from the germline V gene.